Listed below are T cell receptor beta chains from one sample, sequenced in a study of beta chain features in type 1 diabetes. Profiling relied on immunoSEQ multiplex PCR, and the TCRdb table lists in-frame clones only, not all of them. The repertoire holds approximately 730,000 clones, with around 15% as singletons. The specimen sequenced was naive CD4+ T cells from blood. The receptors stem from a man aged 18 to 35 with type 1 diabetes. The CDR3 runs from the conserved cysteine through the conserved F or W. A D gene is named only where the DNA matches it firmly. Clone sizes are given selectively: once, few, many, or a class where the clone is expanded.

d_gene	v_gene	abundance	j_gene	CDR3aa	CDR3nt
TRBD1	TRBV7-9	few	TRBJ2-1	CASSPRGQGVHEQFF	TGTGCCAGCAGCCCCCGAGGACAGGGGGTCCATGAGCAGTTCTTC
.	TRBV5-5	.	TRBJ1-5	CASSLGGLPDSVQHF	TGTGCCAGCAGCTTGGGAGGGTTGCCCGATAGCGTCCAGCATTTT
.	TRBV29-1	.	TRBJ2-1	CSVEVYNEQFF	TGCAGCGTTGAGGTTTACAATGAGCAGTTCTTC
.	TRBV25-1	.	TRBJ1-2	CASMAVQGYGYTF	TGTGCCAGCATGGCCGTCCAAGGCTATGGCTACACCTTC
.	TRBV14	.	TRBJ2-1	CASSQQRWGDPGSDEQFF	TGTGCCAGCAGCCAACAACGGTGGGGGGACCCCGGTTCCGATGAGCAGTTCTTC
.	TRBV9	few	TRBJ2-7	CASSVGQGTYEQYF	TGTGCCAGCAGCGTAGGTCAGGGCACCTACGAGCAGTACTTC
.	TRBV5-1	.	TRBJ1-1	CASSLGQENTEAFF	TGCGCCAGCAGCTTGGGCCAGGAGAACACTGAAGCTTTCTTT
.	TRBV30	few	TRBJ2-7	CAWSWDRLDEQYF	TGTGCCTGGAGTTGGGACCGGCTGGACGAGCAGTACTTC
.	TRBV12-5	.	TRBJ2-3	CASAQAGGLTDTQYF	TGTGCTAGTGCCCAAGCCGGCGGACTCACAGATACGCAGTATTTT
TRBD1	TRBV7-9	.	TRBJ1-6	CASNPGTGNSPLHF	TGTGCCAGCAACCCCGGGACAGGGAATTCACCCCTCCACTTT
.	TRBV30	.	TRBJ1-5	CAWSLTGAQPQHF	TGTGCCTGGAGCCTAACGGGGGCTCAGCCCCAGCATTTT
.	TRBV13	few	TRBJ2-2	CASSDGYRASGELFF	TGTGCCAGCAGCGACGGGTACAGGGCTTCCGGGGAGCTGTTTTTT
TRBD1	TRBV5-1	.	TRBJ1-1	CASSMDRGYTEAFF	TGCGCCAGCAGCATGGACAGGGGGTACACTGAAGCTTTCTTT
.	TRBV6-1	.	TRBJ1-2	CASSEHYRYGYTF	TGTGCCAGCAGTGAACACTACCGCTATGGCTACACCTTC
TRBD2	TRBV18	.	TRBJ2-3	CASSTPSGAEGTDTQYF	TGTGCCAGCTCAACCCCGAGCGGGGCCGAGGGCACAGATACGCAGTATTTT
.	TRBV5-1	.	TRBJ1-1	CASSWTTVNTEAFF	TGCGCCAGCAGCTGGACGACAGTGAACACTGAAGCTTTCTTT
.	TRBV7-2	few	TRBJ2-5	CASSLAMGETQYF	TGTGCCAGCAGCTTAGCGATGGGGGAGACCCAGTACTTC
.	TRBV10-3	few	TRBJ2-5	CAISESQGQETQYF	TGTGCCATCAGTGAGTCGCAGGGGCAAGAGACCCAGTACTTC
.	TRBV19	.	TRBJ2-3	CASSKGADTDTQYF	TGTGCCAGTAGTAAAGGAGCAGACACAGATACGCAGTATTTT
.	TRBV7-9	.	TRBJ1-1	CASSLLTSNTEAFF	TGTGCCAGCAGCTTACTAACTTCGAACACTGAAGCTTTCTTT
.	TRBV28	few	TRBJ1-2	CASSAAYGYTF	TGTGCCAGCAGCGCTGCGTATGGCTACACCTTC
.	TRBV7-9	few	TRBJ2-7	CASSSSGNEQYF	TGTGCCAGCAGCTCAAGTGGCAACGAGCAGTACTTC
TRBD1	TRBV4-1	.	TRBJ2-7	CASSQEDRFSVQYF	TGCGCCAGCAGCCAAGAGGACAGGTTCTCGGTGCAGTACTTC
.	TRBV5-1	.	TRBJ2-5	CASSPTNQPETQYF	TGCGCCAGCAGCCCGACCAACCAGCCAGAGACCCAGTACTTC
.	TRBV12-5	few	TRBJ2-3	CASGLAAGVSTDTQYF	TGTGCTAGTGGTTTAGCGGCAGGGGTCAGCACAGATACGCAGTATTTT
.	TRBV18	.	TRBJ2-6	CASSSVQAAGANVLTF	TGTGCCAGCTCATCGGTACAGGCAGCTGGGGCCAACGTCCTGACTTTC
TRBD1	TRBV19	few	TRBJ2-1	CASSLDRGRGQFF	TGTGCCAGTAGTTTGGACAGGGGTCGAGGGCAGTTCTTC
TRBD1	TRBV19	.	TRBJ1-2	CASSSGQGYGYTF	TGTGCCAGTAGCTCCGGACAGGGATATGGCTACACCTTC
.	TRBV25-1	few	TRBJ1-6	CASSEGPGGTLHF	TGTGCCAGCAGTGAAGGTCCGGGGGGGACCCTCCACTTT
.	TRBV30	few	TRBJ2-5	CAWKIGGPETQYF	TGTGCCTGGAAGATAGGGGGGCCAGAGACCCAGTACTTC
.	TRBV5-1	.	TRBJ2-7	CASSLGVSYEQYF	TGCGCCAGCAGTCTAGGGGTCTCCTACGAGCAGTACTTC
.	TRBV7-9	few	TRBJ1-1	CASSNLEAFF	TGTGCCAGCAGTAATCTAGAAGCTTTCTTT
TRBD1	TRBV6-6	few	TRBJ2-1	CASSLGQGQFF	TGTGCCAGCAGTTTAGGACAGGGACAGTTCTTC
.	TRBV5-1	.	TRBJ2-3	CASSSLQELDTQYF	TGCGCCAGCAGCTCCCTACAGGAGTTAGATACGCAGTATTTT
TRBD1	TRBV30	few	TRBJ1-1	CAWTLQGFWTEAFF	TGTGCCTGGACGCTACAGGGGTTTTGGACTGAAGCTTTCTTT
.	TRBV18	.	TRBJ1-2	CASSLGGDYGYTF	TGTGCCAGCTCGCTTGGAGGGGACTATGGCTACACCTTC
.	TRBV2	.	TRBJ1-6	CASSGEGQSNSPLHF	TGTGCCAGCAGTGGAGAAGGGCAGAGTAATTCACCCCTCCACTTT
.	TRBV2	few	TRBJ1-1	CASSVSEAFF	TGTGCCAGCAGTGTTTCTGAAGCTTTCTTT
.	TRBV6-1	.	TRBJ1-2	CASSEQGNYGYTF	TGTGCCAGCAGTGAACAGGGCAACTATGGCTACACCTTC
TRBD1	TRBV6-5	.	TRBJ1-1	CATTRGQGASEAFF	TGTGCCACCACCCGGGGACAGGGGGCTTCTGAAGCTTTCTTT
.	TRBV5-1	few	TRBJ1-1	CASSRNMNTEAFF	TGCGCCAGCAGTCGAAACATGAACACTGAAGCTTTCTTT